The 25 T cell receptor beta chains given below trace back to one sample, sequenced in a study of blood T cell repertoires in COVID-19. The repertoire was sequenced with immunoSEQ multiplex PCR; TCRdb's copy has only in-frame clones and lacks some. Of 210,000 or so clones in the sample, about 90% were seen once. The sample comprised PBMCs or T cells enriched from blood (not recorded which). Receptor source: a young man who had recovered from COVID-19.

The gene calls are TRBV28 and TRBJ2-1, with 8 bases aligning to TRBD2. CDR1 is MDHEN, CDR2 SYDVKM, per germline. V lost 5 bases, J lost 3 bases, and 3 bases stayed unmatched. CDR3 size: 14 residues. As DNA, the CDR3 is TGTGCCAGCAGTCAGCGGGAGCACTACAATGAGCAGTTCTTC. Translation: CASSQREHYNEQFF. Full variable domain (remainder filled in from reference TRBV28 and TRBJ2-1): DVKVTQSSRYLVKRTGEKVFLECVQDMDHENMFWYRQDPGLGLRLIYFSYDVKMKEKGDIPEGYSVSREKKERFSLILESASTNQTSMYLCASSQREHYNEQFFGPGTRLTVL.

This clone was observed a handful of times. This rearrangement joins TRBV7-2 to TRBJ1-2; 7 bases match TRBD1. Germline CDR1 is SGHTA and CDR2 is FQGNSA. The trim removed 4 bases at V and 7 bases at J, leaving 12 bases unmatched. The CDR3 sequence is 15 residues long. CDR3 bases: TGTGCCAGCAGCTCCTCTTTGGGAAGGGGGCGTGGCTACACCTTC. Its protein product is CASSSSLGRGRGYTF.

This clone is a singleton in its sample. The chain is built from TRBV11-2 and TRBJ1-2; D possibly corresponds to TRBD1 (6 bases). V was trimmed by 4 bases and J by 2 bases, leaving 11 bases between them. The germline V gene has CDR1 SGHAT and CDR2 FQNNGV. The CDR3 sequence is 14 residues long. The CDR3 sequence: CASSSRQANYGYTF. The DNA for the CDR3 is TGTGCCAGCAGCTCACGACAGGCCAACTATGGCTACACCTTC.

The genes are TRBV5-1 and TRBJ2-1; D is possibly TRBD1 (5 bases). The CDR3 is 13 amino acids. V was pared by 2 bases and J by 8 bases, with 11 bases between. The germline V gene encodes CDR1 SGHRS and CDR2 YFSETQ. The CDR3 region has the DNA TGCGCCAGCAGCTTCAGGGTATTCGATGAGCAGTTCTTC. Protein product: CASSFRVFDEQFF.

The rearrangement joins TRBV7-8 to TRBJ1-6; 9 bases are a match to TRBD1. Germline V gene data show CDR1 as SGHVS and CDR2 as FQNEAQ. After removal of 5 bases from V and 9 bases from J, the junction contained 8 bases not matched to a gene. The CDR3 loop spans 15 amino acids. The CDR3 DNA reads TGTGCCAGCAGCCGGGGGACAGGGATTGGTTCACCCCTCCACTTT. This sequence encodes CASSRGTGIGSPLHF.

V usage is TRBV7-9 and J usage is TRBJ1-4; tentative D call: TRBD1 (5 bases). Germline CDR1 is SEHNR and CDR2 is FQNEAQ (reference sequence). V lost 5 bases and J lost 6, with 16 bases in between. There are 15 residues in the CDR3. The chain's CDR3 is CASSLPLGGDEKLFF. The CDR3 bases are TGTGCCAGCAGCCTCCCGTTGGGAGGGGATGAAAAACTGTTTTTT.

This sequence joins TRBV5-1 and TRBJ1-2, with 8 positions matching TRBD1. The CDR3 is 15 amino acids. J lost 3 bases, V lost 7 bases, and 11 bases had no gene match. The germline V gene has CDR1 SGHRS and CDR2 YFSETQ. The chain's CDR3 is CASRTNPGQDYGYTF. For the CDR3, the DNA is TGCGCCAGCCGGACAAATCCGGGACAGGACTATGGCTACACCTTC.

The CDR3 sequence: CASKITPGQEQETQYF. DNA for the CDR3: TGTGCCAGCAAGATCACGCCGGGACAGGAACAAGAGACCCAGTACTTC. The chain carries TRBV2 and TRBJ2-5, with 8 nucleotides matching TRBD1. CDR1 is SNHLY and CDR2 is FYNNEI in the germline V gene. This CDR3 has 16 residues. J lost 2 bases, V lost 7 bases, and 12 bases had no gene match.

J is TRBJ1-2 and V is TRBV7-6; D is perhaps TRBD1 (6 bases). Germline V CDR1 and CDR2: SGHVS, FNYEAQ. This CDR3 comprises 13 residues. V lost 6 bases to trimming and J lost 6 bases, with 14 bases between them. CDR3 DNA: TGTGCCAGCAGTTCAGGACAGTTCCATGGCTACACCTTC. Translation gives CASSSGQFHGYTF.

The CDR3 protein is CASSQTPGNGYTF. DNA of the CDR3: TGTGCCAGCAGTCAAACCCCCGGGAATGGCTACACCTTC. The rearrangement uses TRBV7-3 and TRBJ1-2; D is unclear. Germline CDR1 and CDR2: SGHTA and FQGTGA. Trimming pared 6 bases from V and 6 bases from J, leaving 14 bases between. The CDR3 sequence is 13 residues long.

The chain employs TRBV4-1 and TRBJ1-2; possibly TRBD1 for D (5 bases). The V end was cut by 0 bases, the J end by 4 bases, with 12 bases between. The CDR3 runs to 15 residues. Germline assignment: CDR1 MGHRA and CDR2 YSYEKL. DNA of the CDR3: TGCGCCAGCAGCCAAGATACAGACGACAGCTATGGCTACACCTTC. Translating it yields CASSQDTDDSYGYTF.

This chain connects TRBV2 to TRBJ2-3; TRBD2 agrees at 14 bases. V dropped 5 bases and J dropped 2; count of bases not matched to a gene: 3. Germline V lookup: CDR1 SNHLY, CDR2 FYNNEI. The CDR3 totals 16 residues. In nucleotides, the CDR3 is TGTGCCAGCAGTCGGACTAGCGGGGGGCTCACAGATACGCAGTATTTT. Amino acids: CASSRTSGGLTDTQYF. The full variable domain, its missing parts supplied by reference TRBV2 and TRBJ2-3, is EPEVTQTPSHQVTQMGQEVILRCVPISNHLYFYWYRQILGQKVEFLVSFYNNEISEKSEIFDDQFSVERPDGSNFTLKIRSTKLEDSAMYFCASSRTSGGLTDTQYFGPGTRLTVL.

The rearrangement uses TRBV7-8 and TRBJ2-6, with 10 nucleotides matching TRBD1. Germline lookup yields CDR1 SGHVS and CDR2 FQNEAQ. V shed 3 bases and J 2 bases; nucleotides not matched to a gene: 7. The CDR3 totals 18 residues. CDR3 sequence: CASSLGGTGEAGANVLTF. DNA for the CDR3: TGTGCCAGCAGCTTGGGTGGGACAGGGGAAGCTGGGGCCAACGTCCTGACTTTC.

In its sample, this clone was seen a few times. V gene TRBV30 combines with J gene TRBJ2-6; D is perhaps TRBD2 (6 bases). V was pared by 0 bases and J by 8 bases, with 11 bases between. In germline, CDR1 is GTSNPN, CDR2 SVGIG (reference sequence). This CDR3 region has 14 residues. The CDR3 DNA sequence: TGTGCCTGGAGTGTAAGCCTAGCGCCCAACGTCCTGACTTTC. This gives the protein CAWSVSLAPNVLTF.

The rearrangement links TRBV6-4 to TRBJ2-2, with a weak D call TRBD1 (5 bases). Germline V gives CDR1 MRHNA, CDR2 SNTAGT. CDR3 length equals 13 residues. With 6 bases removed from V and 9 bases from J, the gap between germline ends came to 14 bases. The CDR3, as DNA: TGTGCCAGCAGACAGGATATTGGCCGGGAGCTGTTTTTT. Its translation is CASRQDIGRELFF.

J is TRBJ1-6 and V is TRBV6-2 or TRBV6-3; D is undetermined. V was shortened by 2 bases and J by 7 bases, with 15 bases between the two germline ends. Per germline, CDR1 MNHEY and CDR2 SVGEGT. The CDR3 consists of 16 residues. The CDR3 loop reads CASSYRRFEKNSPLHF. In nucleotides, the CDR3 is TGTGCCAGCAGTTACCGGAGGTTTGAAAAGAATTCACCCCTCCACTTT.

This clone was seen a single time. The chain combines TRBV19 with TRBJ1-5; no clear D gene. Germline CDR1 is LNHDA and CDR2 is SQIVND (reference sequence). The CDR3 consists of 12 residues. V lost 4 bases, J lost 6 bases, and 7 bases lay in between. The DNA of the CDR3 is TGTGCCAGTAGTACATTCGGTCAGCCCCAGCATTTT. The encoded protein is CASSTFGQPQHF.

V is TRBV28 and J is TRBJ1-3; D may be TRBD1 (6 bases). Trimming shortened V by 5 bases and J by 3 bases, and 11 bases separated the two germline ends. This CDR3 contains 14 residues. Per germline, CDR1 MDHEN and CDR2 SYDVKM. DNA of the CDR3: TGTGCCAGCAGTGAACAGGGTTTTGGAAACACCATATATTTT. Encoded protein: CASSEQGFGNTIYF.

This clone came up once. The J gene is TRBJ2-7, the V gene TRBV14; 14 bases agree with TRBD2. Trimming removed 3 bases from V and 6 bases from J; junction bases left unmatched: 4. The CDR3 sequence is 15 residues long. CDR1 is SGHDN and CDR2 is FVKESK in the germline V gene. In DNA, the CDR3 is TGTGCCAGCAGCCATTTGACTAGCGGGAGGGCCGAGCAGTACTTC. Translated: CASSHLTSGRAEQYF.

The rearrangement links TRBV7-2 to TRBJ2-2; 8 positions agree with TRBD2. Trimming removed 2 bases from V and 6 bases from J; junction bases left unmatched: 5. The CDR3 covers 15 residues. CDR1 and CDR2 (germline): SGHTA, FQGNSA. The CDR3 DNA follows: TGTGCCAGCAGCTTAAACGGGAGGGCCTCCGGGGAGCTGTTTTTT. Amino acids: CASSLNGRASGELFF.

The chain has TRBV2 and TRBJ2-5; D is ambiguous. CDR3 size: 11 residues. The V end lost 6 bases, the J end lost 4 bases, and 6 bases lay between the germline ends. Germline V CDR1 and CDR2: SNHLY, FYNNEI. The CDR3, as DNA: TGTGCCAGCAGAAGAGGAGAGACCCAGTACTTC. This translates into CASRRGETQYF.

The chain is built from TRBV6-5 and TRBJ1-2, with D perhaps matching TRBD1 (5 bases). The V end was cut by 5 bases, the J end by 4 bases, with 14 bases between. The CDR3 has 14 residues. The germline V gene has CDR1 MNHEY and CDR2 SVGAGI. CDR3 amino acids: CASSLLGGFYGYTF. The CDR3 DNA follows: TGTGCCAGCAGTCTCTTGGGGGGATTCTATGGCTACACCTTC.

V and J are TRBV7-2 and TRBJ1-2; no definite D call. Germline CDR1 and CDR2: SGHTA and FQGNSA. Trimming took off 4 bases at V and 6 bases at J, with 18 bases between the two ends. The CDR3 is made up of 15 amino acids. The CDR3 region is CASSSTSQAPHGYTF. For the CDR3, the DNA is TGTGCCAGCAGCTCTACGTCTCAGGCCCCCCATGGCTACACCTTC.

This rearrangement joins TRBV11-2 to TRBJ2-7, with 7 bases that match TRBD1. Germline lookup yields CDR1 SGHAT and CDR2 FQNNGV. The CDR3 runs 15 residues. After removal of 0 bases from V and 9 bases from J, the junction contained 11 bases not matched to a gene. CDR3 sequence (DNA): TGTGCCAGCAGCTTAGATTTGGGGACAGACTTATGGCAGTACTTC. As protein: CASSLDLGTDLWQYF. Filled out from reference TRBV11-2 and TRBJ2-7, the complete variable domain reads EAGVAQSPRYKIIEKRQSVAFWCNPISGHATLYWYQQILGQGPKLLIQFQNNGVVDDSQLPKDRFSAERLKGVDSTLKIQPAKLEDSAVYLCASSLDLGTDLWQYFGPGTRLTVT.

V usage is TRBV7-8 and J usage is TRBJ2-5, with 8 nucleotides matching TRBD1. CDR1 SGHVS and CDR2 FQNEAQ come from the germline V gene. V gave up 0 bases and J gave up 0 bases; unmatched junction bases: 6. The CDR3 length is 17 residues. The chain's CDR3 is CASSLAIRTGNQETQYF. The CDR3 DNA follows: TGTGCCAGCAGCTTAGCGATCAGGACAGGGAACCAAGAGACCCAGTACTTC.